The next 21 T cell receptor beta chains were all read from a single sample in a study of CD8 T cells in Susac syndrome. After extraction with the RNeasy kit, 0.5 to 1 ug of the RNA was reverse transcribed using random hexamers. MiXCR, run by TCRdb on the immunoSEQ multiplex PCR reads, gives a single entry per CDR3 protein. The sample includes under 150,000 distinct CDR3 sequences, over 90% of them seen just once. Sequenced input: CD4+ T cells from PBMCs. The receptors were sampled from a human donor with Susac syndrome.

This sequence joins TRBV9 and TRBJ2-1, with a possible D match to TRBD2 (5 bases). Trimming removed 0 bases at V and 0 bases at J, with 10 bases between. CDR1 is SGDLS and CDR2 is YYNGEE in the germline V gene. The CDR3 totals 16 residues. CDR3 in DNA: TGTGCCAGCAGCGTAGGGGAGCGCCTCTCCTACAATGAGCAGTTCTTC. It yields the protein CASSVGERLSYNEQFF. Looking up the rest from reference TRBV9 and TRBJ2-1 gives the full variable domain: DSGVTQTPKHLITATGQRVTLRCSPRSGDLSVYWYQQSLDQGLQFLIQYYNGEERAKGNILERFSAQQFPDLHSELNLSSLELGDSALYFCASSVGERLSYNEQFFGPGTRLTVL.

The genes are TRBV20-1 and TRBJ2-7; 9 nucleotides agree with TRBD1. J lost 4 bases, V lost 3 bases, and 10 bases had no gene match. The CDR3 loop spans 15 amino acids. Germline V CDR1 and CDR2: DFQATT, SNEGSKA (reference sequence). CDR3 region: CSASPPGQGEYEQYF. Written as DNA, the CDR3 is TGCAGTGCTAGCCCACCGGGACAGGGAGAATACGAGCAGTACTTC.

The chain carries TRBV24-1 and TRBJ2-5; the match to TRBD2 covers 12 bases. CDR1 and CDR2 (germline): KGHDR, SFDVKD. The ends lost 7 bases at V and 4 bases at J; junction bases unmatched: 3. The CDR3 covers 14 residues. The CDR3 protein is CATSPGLAGETQYF. In DNA, the CDR3 is TGTGCCACCAGCCCGGGACTAGCGGGAGAGACCCAGTACTTC.

V gene TRBV29-1 combines with J gene TRBJ1-3; a weak D match, TRBD1 (6 bases). The length of the CDR3 is 13 residues. The V and J ends lost 6 bases and 2 bases respectively, with 11 bases between them. Germline values: CDR1 SQVTM, CDR2 ANQGSEA. The CDR3: CSVAQGAGNTIYF. The CDR3 nucleotides are TGCAGCGTAGCACAGGGTGCTGGAAACACCATATATTTT.

V is TRBV11-2 and J is TRBJ2-7, with D hard to call. The CDR3 contains 14 residues. V shed 2 bases and J shed 4 bases, with 12 bases lying between them. Per the germline V gene, CDR1 is SGHAT and CDR2 is FQNNGV. The CDR3 DNA sequence: TGTGCCAGCAGCTTATCCCGCCCGATGTACGAGCAGTACTTC. It is translated as CASSLSRPMYEQYF.

In DNA, the CDR3 is TGTGCCAGCAGTCCAGGGACAGGGATCCCCTACGAGCAGTACTTC. Its translation is CASSPGTGIPYEQYF. The rearrangement uses TRBV12-3 or TRBV12-4 and TRBJ2-7; TRBD1 agrees at 9 bases. This CDR3 region has 15 residues. V was pared by 5 bases and J by 2 bases, with 7 bases of the junction left unmatched.

The chain is built from TRBV28 and TRBJ2-1, with 7 bases lining up with TRBD2. J was trimmed by 5 bases and V by 10 bases; bases with no gene match: 2. The CDR3 is made up of 11 amino acids. Germline CDR1 and CDR2: MDHEN and SYDVKM. As DNA, the CDR3 is TGTGCCATCCGGGGGGACAATGAGCAGTTCTTC. This sequence encodes CAIRGDNEQFF.

Here the CDR3 reads CASSRPGLAVDTQYF. DNA of the CDR3: TGTGCCAGCAGCCGACCGGGACTAGCGGTAGATACGCAGTATTTT. The V gene is TRBV14, the J gene TRBJ2-3, with 11 bases lining up with TRBD2. Germline V lookup: CDR1 SGHDN, CDR2 FVKESK. The junction had 5 bases not matched to a gene; V was cut back by 4 bases and J by 5 bases. CDR3 length equals 15 residues. The whole variable domain, filled in from reference TRBV14 and TRBJ2-3, reads EAGVTQFPSHSVIEKGQTVTLRCDPISGHDNLYWYRRVMGKEIKFLLHFVKESKQDESGMPNNRFLAERTGGTYSTLKVQPAELEDSGVYFCASSRPGLAVDTQYFGPGTRLTVL.

V and J are TRBV20-1 and TRBJ2-2; the D gene is possibly TRBD2 (5 bases). Germline-derived CDR1 and CDR2 are DFQATT and SNEGSKA (reference sequence). The CDR3 consists of 13 residues. V lost 6 bases to trimming and J lost 4 bases, with 12 bases between them. The CDR3 reads CSAQKSGTGELFF. CDR3 nucleotide sequence: TGCAGTGCCCAGAAGAGCGGCACCGGGGAGCTGTTTTTT.

In this sample, this clonotype turned up once. J is TRBJ1-1 and V is TRBV29-1; unclear D gene. This CDR3 region has 12 residues. The germline V gene encodes CDR1 SQVTM and CDR2 ANQGSEA. The V end was cut by 3 bases, the J end by 11 bases, with 16 bases between. For the CDR3, the DNA is TGCAGCGTTGAGTCCGGGTATACGTGGGCTTTCTTT. Amino acids: CSVESGYTWAFF.

The chain is built from TRBV5-4 and TRBJ2-2, with TRBD2 as a possible D gene (6 bases). The CDR3 runs to 15 residues. V was shortened by 4 bases and J by 0 bases, with 10 bases between the two germline ends. Germline V gene lookup returns CDR1 SGHNT and CDR2 YYREEE (reference sequence). The CDR3 bases are TGTGCCAGCAGCCGGGCGGGACCGAACACCGGGGAGCTGTTTTTT. Its protein product is CASSRAGPNTGELFF.

This clonotype was picked up one time. The chain joins TRBV29-1 to TRBJ1-1; maybe TRBD1 (5 bases). The V gene lost 4 bases and the J gene lost 1 base, with 10 bases spanning the gap. CDR1 is SQVTM, CDR2 ANQGSEA, per germline. The CDR3 contains 13 residues. The CDR3 reads CSVARQPNTEAFF. CDR3 bases: TGCAGCGTTGCTAGACAGCCGAACACTGAAGCTTTCTTT.

The chain is built from TRBV20-1 and TRBJ2-5; 12 positions agree with TRBD1. Unmatched junction bases numbered 8, after V lost 5 bases and J lost 7 bases. The germline CDR1 and CDR2 sequences are DFQATT and SNEGSKA (reference sequence). The CDR3 has 14 residues. CDR3 loop: CSAPGTGGSGTQYF. The DNA of the CDR3 is TGCAGTGCTCCTGGGACAGGGGGCTCGGGGACCCAGTACTTC.

V is TRBV28 and J is TRBJ1-6; D unresolved. Trimming left V 7 bases short and J 3 bases short, with 10 bases between. From germline, CDR1 is MDHEN and CDR2 SYDVKM. The length of the CDR3 is 14 residues. The CDR3 loop reads CASTVTVYNSPLHF. DNA for the CDR3: TGTGCCAGCACAGTTACAGTCTATAATTCACCCCTCCACTTT.

CDR3 residues: CASSANSGTGNEKLFF. The CDR3 DNA reads as TGTGCCAGCAGCGCCAACTCAGGGACCGGTAATGAAAAACTGTTTTTT. The chain is built from TRBV9 and TRBJ1-4; TRBD1 might be the D (5 bases). Deletions cut 3 bases from V and 4 bases from J, with 16 bases between. CDR1 SGDLS and CDR2 YYNGEE come from the germline V gene. The CDR3 consists of 16 residues. Filled out from reference TRBV9 and TRBJ1-4, the complete variable domain reads DSGVTQTPKHLITATGQRVTLRCSPRSGDLSVYWYQQSLDQGLQFLIQYYNGEERAKGNILERFSAQQFPDLHSELNLSSLELGDSALYFCASSANSGTGNEKLFFGSGTQLSVL.

The gene calls are TRBV5-1 and TRBJ2-7, with a tentative D call TRBD1 (6 bases). Trimming cost V 4 bases and J 2 bases, with 13 bases left between them. CDR1 is SGHRS, CDR2 YFSETQ, per germline. CDR3 size: 14 residues. CDR3 region: CASSVGDTTYEQYF. CDR3 sequence (DNA): TGCGCCAGCAGCGTGGGGGACACTACCTACGAGCAGTACTTC.

A single count supports this clonotype. This chain uses TRBV21-1 with TRBJ2-7. TRBV21-1 is shown as a pseudogene. The length of the CDR3 is 11 residues. The CDR3 sequence: CASTRFYEQYF. Here the CDR3 DNA reads TGTGCCAGCACACGGTTCTACGAGCAGTACTTC.

In DNA form, the CDR3 reads TGTGCCACCAGTGATGGGGCGGGTGCCGAGCAGTACTTC. It translates to CATSDGAGAEQYF. The V gene is TRBV24-1, the J gene TRBJ2-7; perhaps D is TRBD1 or TRBD2 (5 bases each). The CDR3 has 13 residues. Trimming removed 3 bases at V and 6 bases at J, with 11 bases between. Looked up from germline, CDR1 is KGHDR and CDR2 is SFDVKD.

This chain joins TRBV6-4 and TRBJ2-2; D is perhaps TRBD1 or TRBD2 (5 bases each). CDR3 length: 14 amino acids. Germline V gene sequence: CDR1 MRHNA, CDR2 SNTAGT. V was trimmed by 7 bases and J by 2 bases, leaving 11 bases between them. The CDR3, as DNA: TGTGCCAGCAAGGGGACGGGAAACACCGGGGAGCTGTTTTTT. Its translation is CASKGTGNTGELFF.

This rearrangement joins TRBV9 to TRBJ2-1; 15 bases match TRBD2. Germline V CDR1 and CDR2: SGDLS, YYNGEE. Trimming took 3 bases from V and 0 from J; bases not matched to a gene: 7. This CDR3 has 19 amino acids. CDR3 nucleotides: TGTGCCAGCAGCGAAGCGGGACTAGCGGGAGGAGGCTCCTACAATGAGCAGTTCTTC. It encodes CASSEAGLAGGGSYNEQFF.

V usage is TRBV7-2 and J usage is TRBJ2-3; TRBD2 might be the D (7 bases). This CDR3 has 15 amino acids. Trimming pared 5 bases from V and 0 bases from J, leaving 12 bases between. The germline V gene encodes CDR1 SGHTA and CDR2 FQGNSA. The CDR3 DNA reads as TGTGCCAGCAGCCCCCGGGGGGCGAGCACAGATACGCAGTATTTT. Protein product: CASSPRGASTDTQYF.